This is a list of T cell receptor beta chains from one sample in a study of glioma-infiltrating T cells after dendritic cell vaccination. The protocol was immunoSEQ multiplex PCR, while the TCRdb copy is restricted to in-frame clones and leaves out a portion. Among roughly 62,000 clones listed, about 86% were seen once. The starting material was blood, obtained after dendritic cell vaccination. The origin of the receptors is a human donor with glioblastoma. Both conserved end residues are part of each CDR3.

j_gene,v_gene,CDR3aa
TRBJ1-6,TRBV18,CASSPPGQTYNSPLHF
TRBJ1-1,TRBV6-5,CASSRIVRVNTEAFF
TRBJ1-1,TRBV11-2,CASSLVPGDTEAFF
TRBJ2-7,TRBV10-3,CAISEARQSSYEQYF
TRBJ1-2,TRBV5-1,CASSLGGDGYTF
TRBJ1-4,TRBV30,CAWSAETGATNEKLFF
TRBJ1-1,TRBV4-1,CASSLGGPNTEAFF
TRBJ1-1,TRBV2,CASSEAAPGSPTETFF
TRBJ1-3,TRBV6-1,CASSEIRGISGNTIYF
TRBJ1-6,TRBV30,CAWTGQGAASPLHF
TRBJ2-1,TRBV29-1,CSVEPQISGEQFF
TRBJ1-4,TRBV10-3,CAISTGTNEKLFF
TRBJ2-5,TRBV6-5,CASSYRAGIKETQYF
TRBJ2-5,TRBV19,CASSITRVETQYF
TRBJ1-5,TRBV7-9,CASSLGGGGNQPQHF
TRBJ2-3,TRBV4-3,CASSQDPAHTDTQYF
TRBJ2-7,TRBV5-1,CASTQDRGSYEQYF
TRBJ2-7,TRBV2,CASSRGYEQYF
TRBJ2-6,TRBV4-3,CASSPGGTSGANVLTF
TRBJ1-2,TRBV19,CASNSLKRLYGYTF
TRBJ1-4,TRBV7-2,CASSLEQANEKLFF
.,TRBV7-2,CASSPRQGSYEQYF
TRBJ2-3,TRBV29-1,CSVAPDRPSTDTQYF